Listed here are 2 T cell receptor beta chains from one sample, sequenced in a study of T cell responses to AZD1222 COVID-19 vaccine (dated by TCRdb to the early 2020s). The time point label on this specimen signifies: baseline before first vaccination. Libraries were built with the immunoSEQ multiplex PCR assay. Sourced from immuneACCESS, this table was stored by TCRdb with only in-frame sequences that have V and J called. A share of the clones is absent; for the studies checked, an unresolved V gene accounts for under half, and the remainder has no known explanation. The sample data list around 150,000 clones, and around 94% of these were observed just once. The top ten clonotypes cover 0.64% of the sample. The sequences come from peripheral blood, collected on day 0 of AZD1222 vaccination. All receptors come from an adult in good health.

This rearrangement joins TRBV5-1 to TRBJ1-2; D is unclear. The CDR3 covers 12 residues. From germline, CDR1 is SGHRS and CDR2 YFSETQ. V was pared by 2 bases and J by 8 bases, with 10 bases between. CDR3 sequence reads: CASSFESGGYTF. In DNA, the CDR3 is TGCGCCAGCAGCTTCGAATCGGGAGGCTACACCTTC. Full variable domain (outside the CDR3, taken from reference TRBV5-1 and TRBJ1-2): KAGVTQTPRYLIKTRGQQVTLSCSPISGHRSVSWYQQTPGQGLQFLFEYFSETQRNKGNFPGRFSGRQFSNSRSEMNVSTLELGDSALYLCASSFESGGYTFGSGTRLTVV.

The chain has TRBV5-5 and TRBJ1-5, with D unresolved. Germline V gives CDR1 SGHKS, CDR2 YYEKEE (reference sequence). Trimming cost V 4 bases and J 4 bases, with 21 bases left between them. This CDR3 is 17 amino acids long. The CDR3 sequence: CASSRHPDEGGNQPQHF. The DNA for the CDR3 is TGTGCCAGCAGCCGCCATCCAGACGAGGGAGGGAATCAGCCCCAGCATTTT.